This T cell receptor (beta chain) was sequenced in a study of cytomegalovirus exposure and HLA in healthy donors. With regard to this clone: Its matching antigen is unknown.

General observations from the study: Association of a missense DCLRE1C variant with TCR beta V- and J-gene trimming was reported in a later analysis. In a later analysis, 17,000 or so TCR beta sequences were associated with HLA alleles at 0.05 false discovery rate. Judged likely to be a sequencing artifact was a cluster of highly shared sequence variants.

The PCR was carried out with 60 Vbeta primers and 13 Jbeta primers. TCRdb's copy holds only in-frame clones and misses some; the assay was immunoSEQ multiplex PCR. The repertoire holds 55,000 to 70,000 clones, with roughly 88% as singletons. The CDR3 totals 16 residues. Losses at the gene ends were 4 bases for V and 7 bases for J; bases not matched to a gene: 13. Germline CDR1 MDHEN, CDR2 SYDVKM. The J gene is TRBJ2-1, the V gene TRBV28; 7 bases line up with TRBD2. Sequenced material: PBMCs. The clonotype originates from a woman in her twenties or thirties in good health and CMV-seronegative. Written as DNA, the CDR3 is TGTGCCAGCAGTTCGGCATCTAGCGGTCGAACGAATGAGCAGTTCTTC. It translates to CASSSASSGRTNEQFF.